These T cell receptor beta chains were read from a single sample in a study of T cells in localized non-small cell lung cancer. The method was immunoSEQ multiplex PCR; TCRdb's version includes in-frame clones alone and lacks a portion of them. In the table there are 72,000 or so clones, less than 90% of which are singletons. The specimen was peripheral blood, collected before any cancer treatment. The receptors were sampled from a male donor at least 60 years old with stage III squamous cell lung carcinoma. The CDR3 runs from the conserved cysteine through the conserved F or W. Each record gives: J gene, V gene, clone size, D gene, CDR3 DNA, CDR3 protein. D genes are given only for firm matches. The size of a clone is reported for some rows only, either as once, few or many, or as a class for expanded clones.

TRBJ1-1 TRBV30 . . TGTGCCTGGTATGAGAGCACTGAAGCTTTCTTT CAWYESTEAFF
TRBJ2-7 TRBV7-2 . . TGTGCCAGCAGCTTAGCAGGGCCTAGCTACGAGCAGTACTTC CASSLAGPSYEQYF
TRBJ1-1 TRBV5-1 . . TGCGCCAGCAGCTTGAGGCATCCGAACACTGAAGCTTTCTTT CASSLRHPNTEAFF
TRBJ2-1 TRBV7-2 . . TGTGCCAGCAGCTTAGTTAGGGGCCTCTCCTACAATGAGCAGTTCTTC CASSLVRGLSYNEQFF
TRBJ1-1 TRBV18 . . TGTGCCAGCTCACCAGGAGCGGGAGGGCAAGCTTTCTTT CASSPGAGGQAFF
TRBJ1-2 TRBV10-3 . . TGTGCCATCACCGACACCATCGACAAACGAGGAAAGCGCTACACCTTC CAITDTIDKRGKRYTF
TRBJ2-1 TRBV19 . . TGTGCCAGTAGTACATCCGGAAACAATGAGCAGTTCTTC CASSTSGNNEQFF
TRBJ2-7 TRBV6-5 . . TGTGCCAGCAGGCGGGCCCTGCGATACGAGCAGTACTTC CASRRALRYEQYF
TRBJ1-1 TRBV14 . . TGTGCCAGCAGCCAAGACGTGAGTTGGGAGGGAGCTTTCTTT CASSQDVSWEGAFF
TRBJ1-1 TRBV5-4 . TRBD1 TGTGCCAGCAGCTTGGGAGGGACAGGTGAAGCTTTCTTT CASSLGGTGEAFF
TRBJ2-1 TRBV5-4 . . TGTGCCAGCATGGCTTACAATGAGCAGTTCTTC CASMAYNEQFF
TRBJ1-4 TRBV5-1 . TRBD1 TGCGCCAGCAGGTCGACAGGGGGCGAAGAAAAACTGTTTTTT CASRSTGGEEKLFF
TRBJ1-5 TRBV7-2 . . TGTGCCAGCAGAATAGACAGTTATAGCAATCAGCCCCAGCATTTT CASRIDSYSNQPQHF
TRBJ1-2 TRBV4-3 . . TGCGCCAGCAGCCATCCGACAGATAACTATGGCTACACCTTC CASSHPTDNYGYTF
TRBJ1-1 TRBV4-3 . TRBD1 TGCGCCAGCAGCCATGGACAGGTGGGTCCCCGGAACACTGAAGCTTTCTTT CASSHGQVGPRNTEAFF
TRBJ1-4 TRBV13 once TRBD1 TGTGCCAGCAGCTTTGGGACAGGGGCGGAAAAACTGTTTTTT CASSFGTGAEKLFF
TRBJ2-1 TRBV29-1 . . TGCAGCACCGAACCTAGAAGGGGTTACAATGAGCAGTTCTTC CSTEPRRGYNEQFF
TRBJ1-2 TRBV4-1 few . TGCGCCAGCAGCCAAGGAATTGTGGGTGGCTACACCTTC CASSQGIVGGYTF
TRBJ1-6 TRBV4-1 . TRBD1 TGCGCCAGCAGCCATAGGGACAGGGGGCATAATTCACCCCTCCACTTT CASSHRDRGHNSPLHF
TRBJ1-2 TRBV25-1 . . TGTGCCAGCAGTGAGGGTGGAGGGCCCTCTACCTATGGCTACACCTTC CASSEGGGPSTYGYTF
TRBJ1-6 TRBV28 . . TGTGCCAGCAGTTTGGCCCGACTACGGACCCTCCACTTT CASSLARLRTLHF
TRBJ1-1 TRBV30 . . TGTGCCACCACAAGGGGGTTCGACACTGAAGCTTTCTTT CATTRGFDTEAFF
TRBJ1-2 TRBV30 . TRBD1 TGTGCCTGGGGACAGGGGACTAAAGGCCCCTATGGCTACACCTTC CAWGQGTKGPYGYTF
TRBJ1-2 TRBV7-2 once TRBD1 TGTGCCAGCAGTCGACAGGGTCGCTATGGCTACACCTTC CASSRQGRYGYTF
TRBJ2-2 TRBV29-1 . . TGCAGTGCCACTGCCCGGGCGAACACCGGGGAGCTGTTTTTT CSATARANTGELFF
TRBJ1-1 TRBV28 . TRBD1 TGTGCCAGCAGTTTATTACACGGGACAGGGGACACTGAAGCTTTCTTT CASSLLHGTGDTEAFF
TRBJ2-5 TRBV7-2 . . TGTGCCAGCAGCCGTAGGCGGGGCGGGGAGACCCAGTACTTC CASSRRRGGETQYF
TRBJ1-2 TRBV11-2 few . TGTGCCAGCAGCTCGTCCGCCGGTGGCTACACCTTC CASSSSAGGYTF
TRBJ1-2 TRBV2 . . TGTGCCAGCACCAGGGCTTATGGCTACACCTTC CASTRAYGYTF
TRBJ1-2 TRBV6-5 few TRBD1 TGTGCCAGCAGTTCTACGGGGGGGACAGACTATGGCTACACCTTC CASSSTGGTDYGYTF
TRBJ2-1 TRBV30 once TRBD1 TGTGCCTGGACCTCGGGGACAGGGGCTTTCAATGAGCAGTTCTTC CAWTSGTGAFNEQFF
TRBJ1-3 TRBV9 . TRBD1 TGTGCCAGCAGCGCCCACCGGGACAGGGTCGTAGCTGGTGGAAACACCATATATTTT CASSAHRDRVVAGGNTIYF
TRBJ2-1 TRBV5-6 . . TGTGCCAGCAGCTGGGGTGGGGAGCAGTTCTTC CASSWGGEQFF
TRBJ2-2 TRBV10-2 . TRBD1 TGCGCCAGCAGTGAAAAGACAGGGGGCGGCGGGGAGCTGTTTTTT CASSEKTGGGGELFF
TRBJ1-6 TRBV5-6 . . TGTGCCAGCAGTTCCTTGGGACGGAGCTCCTATAATTCACCCCTCCACTTT CASSSLGRSSYNSPLHF
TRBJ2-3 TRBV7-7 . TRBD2 TGTGCCAGCAGCTTAGGGGGAGGGTTAGATACGCAGTATTTT CASSLGGGLDTQYF
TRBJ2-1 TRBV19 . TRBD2 TGTGCCAGTAGTAAGGGGACTAGCGGCCACAATGAGCAGTTCTTC CASSKGTSGHNEQFF
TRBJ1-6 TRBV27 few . TGTGCCAGCAGTGTCCGAGACGGTTCACCCCTCCACTTT CASSVRDGSPLHF
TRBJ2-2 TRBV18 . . TGTGCCAGCTCACCAAATTCCCGGGAGCTGTTTTTT CASSPNSRELFF
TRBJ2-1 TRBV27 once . TGTGCCAGCAGTTTCTTCGCCGGTGAGCAGTTCTTC CASSFFAGEQFF
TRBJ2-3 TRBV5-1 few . TGCGCCAGCAAGGAAGGAGGGGACTGGGCTACGCAGTATTTT CASKEGGDWATQYF